This TCR beta chain was sequenced in a study of regulatory T cells in long-lasting Graves disease listed by TCRdb under 2021. Broadly, across the study: Persistent Graves' disease meant more than 5 years of antithyroid drug treatment with TSH receptor autoantibodies that stayed positive. On average, persistent Graves' disease patients in the clinical cohort had been on antithyroid drugs for approximately ten years. A total of some 35 samples underwent TCR sequencing: about 13 from persistent and approximately 20 from newly diagnosed Graves' disease patients. The study took place in China and was registered as a clinical trial. Persistent Graves' disease patients were compared with newly diagnosed Graves' disease patients by peripheral blood TCR sequencing and RNA sequencing. The research as a whole found: Compared with newly diagnosed patients, patients with persistent Graves' disease had lower TCR Shannon entropy and fewer highly expanded clones, which suggests clonal expansion. The small sample size was acknowledged by the authors as a limitation that may reduce accuracy. Sequencing and analysis were limited to the TCR beta chain. Peripheral blood alone was examined, since thyroid tissue, which constituted the primary lesion, could not be accessed. TRBV28, TRBJ1-2 and TRBJ2-5 were preferentially used in persistent disease, while TRBV20-1 and TRBJ2-1 were favored in newly diagnosed disease. Persistent patients shared more public clonotypes among themselves (around 2,500) than newly diagnosed patients did (more than 850).

The sample holds a few counts of this clonotype. Its target antigen remains unknown. The record has no base qualities; no much larger clone is one base away. Looking up the germline V gene (reference sequence) yields CDR1 MNHEY and CDR2 SMNVEV. V is cut back by 5 bases and J by 5 bases, with 9 bases in the junction unmatched. The CDR3 runs 15 amino acids, cysteine and phenylalanine included. The retained sequence is limited to the CDR3, 45 bases, with the frame set at the first base. Interpreted using the paper, the time point label stands for: persistent/refractory GD, antithyroid drugs over 5 years with positive TRAb. For both TCR sequencing and RNA sequencing, RNA was extracted from PBMCs using TRIzol. Graves' disease was diagnosed according to American Thyroid Association guidelines. Patients were recruited from an endocrinology department in Xi'an, China. From each patient, nine milliliters of peripheral blood was collected into an EDTA anticoagulant tube. Ficoll Paque Plus density gradient separation was used to isolate PBMCs, and no further T cell sorting was performed. An Agilent 2100 Bioanalyzer and agarose gel were used to check RNA quality, while a NanoDrop 2000 measured RNA concentration.

The method behind the library was multiplex PCR. These reads were obtained on an Illumina HiSeq 4000. CDR3 regions were amplified by Arm-PCR with iRepertoire HTBI primers to construct TCR beta libraries. Before sequencing, the PCR products underwent gel purification. Under the source paper's analysis protocol: A total of some 65 TRBV and under 15 TRBJ segments were identified across samples and were used for gene usage analysis of CDR3 amino acid clonotypes. COPE and FqMerger were used to merge filtered high-quality paired reads into contigs. Contigs were aligned with BLAST to IMGT TRBV, TRBD and TRBJ reference genes, and CDR3 was defined per IMGT. Highly expanded clones were defined as clonotypes with a frequency above 0.1%. Shannon entropy served as the measure of repertoire diversity, while the Gini coefficient captured V-J evenness. Clonotypes shared by more than one individual were considered public. The public reads were reanalyzed by TCRdb: fastp trimming at Q25, MiXCR alignment, in-frame beta chains only. Under each unique CDR3 protein, matching rows form one entry showing the most common genes and DNA. Here the V and J calls rest on TCRdb's processing, not on the authors' analysis. In this sample the table shows 430,000 or so distinct CDR3 sequences, under 25% of which occur a single time. Together, the top ten hold about 13% of the sample.

The sequence derives from a female donor with Graves disease. The sample in question was peripheral blood mononuclear cells (PBMCs), obtained when the disease was refractory, from a patient treated with antithyroid drugs. The V gene is TRBV27 and the J gene is TRBJ2-5; TRBD1 fits 9 bases in the junction. For the CDR3, the sequence is CASSPGTGFRETQYF. The DNA reads TGTGCCAGCAGTCCTGGGACAGGGTTCCGGGAGACCCAGTACTTC.